Listed below are T cell receptor beta chains from one sample, sequenced in a study of CD8 T cells in acute hepatitis C reinfection. The protocol was immunoSEQ multiplex PCR, while the TCRdb copy is restricted to in-frame clones and leaves out a portion. The sample includes 30,000 to 45,000 clones, 70% to 90% of them seen just once. Specimen: naive CD8+ T cells from PBMCs. The receptors were gathered from a woman younger than 35 who spontaneously cleared hepatitis C infection. The CDR3 runs from the conserved cysteine through the conserved F or W. A D gene is named only where the DNA matches it firmly. Only some rows state a clone size, as once, few, many or a class for expanded clones.

CDR3 DNA: TGTGCCACCTGTGCGGGGGACTCCTACAATGAGCAGTTCTTC
CDR3 protein: CATCAGDSYNEQFF
CDR3 length: 14
clone size: -
J gene: TRBJ2-1
V gene: TRBV15
D gene: TRBD2

CDR3 DNA: TGTGCCAGCAGTTACTCGTTAGCGGTTTCCTACAATGAGCAGTTCTTC
CDR3 protein: CASSYSLAVSYNEQFF
CDR3 length: 16
clone size: -
J gene: TRBJ2-1
V gene: TRBV6-5
D gene: -

CDR3 DNA: TGTGCCAGCAGCCAAATGACCTCGATTTCAGACGAGCAGTACTTC
CDR3 protein: CASSQMTSISDEQYF
CDR3 length: 15
clone size: few
J gene: TRBJ2-7
V gene: TRBV4-2
D gene: -

CDR3 DNA: TGTGCCAGCAGCAACCTTGTGGGGCACAATGAGCAGTTCTTC
CDR3 protein: CASSNLVGHNEQFF
CDR3 length: 14
clone size: -
J gene: TRBJ2-1
V gene: TRBV27
D gene: -

CDR3 DNA: TGTGCCAGCAGCATGGACAGGGCCGCCCAAGAGACCCAGTACTTC
CDR3 protein: CASSMDRAAQETQYF
CDR3 length: 15
clone size: -
J gene: TRBJ2-5
V gene: TRBV25-1
D gene: TRBD1

CDR3 DNA: TGTGCCAGCAGCTTAGTGGAAGGGACCCAGTACTTC
CDR3 protein: CASSLVEGTQYF
CDR3 length: 12
clone size: once
J gene: TRBJ2-5
V gene: TRBV7-9
D gene: -

CDR3 DNA: TGTGCCAGCAGCTTGTCCAGTTCCAATGAGCAGTTCTTC
CDR3 protein: CASSLSSSNEQFF
CDR3 length: 13
clone size: -
J gene: TRBJ2-1
V gene: TRBV5-6
D gene: -

CDR3 DNA: TGCAGCGTTGGTAGTCTCAATGAGCAGTTCTTC
CDR3 protein: CSVGSLNEQFF
CDR3 length: 11
clone size: -
J gene: TRBJ2-1
V gene: TRBV29-1
D gene: -

CDR3 DNA: TGCGCCAGCAGCCAGTTATCGACAGTCATGAACACTGAAGCTTTCTTT
CDR3 protein: CASSQLSTVMNTEAFF
CDR3 length: 16
clone size: -
J gene: TRBJ1-1
V gene: TRBV4-1
D gene: -

CDR3 DNA: TGTGCCAGCAGTTTACGGACTAGTTACGAGGACGAGCAGTACTTC
CDR3 protein: CASSLRTSYEDEQYF
CDR3 length: 15
clone size: once
J gene: TRBJ2-7
V gene: TRBV28
D gene: TRBD2

CDR3 DNA: TGTGCCAGCAGGCGGGGGGGTTTCCGTGGGACAGACACTGAAGCTTTCTTT
CDR3 protein: CASRRGGFRGTDTEAFF
CDR3 length: 17
clone size: -
J gene: TRBJ1-1
V gene: TRBV27
D gene: TRBD1

CDR3 DNA: TGTGCCAGCAGCAAGACAGAACCCAATCAGCCCCAGCATTTT
CDR3 protein: CASSKTEPNQPQHF
CDR3 length: 14
clone size: -
J gene: TRBJ1-5
V gene: TRBV21-1
D gene: -

CDR3 DNA: TGTGCCAGCAGAACCCTGACAGCAACTAATGAAAAACTGTTTTTT
CDR3 protein: CASRTLTATNEKLFF
CDR3 length: 15
clone size: -
J gene: TRBJ1-4
V gene: TRBV27
D gene: -

CDR3 DNA: TGCGCCAGCAGTGAGTCCTTGGGAGGGATAGTTGATACGCAGTATTTT
CDR3 protein: CASSESLGGIVDTQYF
CDR3 length: 16
clone size: -
J gene: TRBJ2-3
V gene: TRBV10-1
D gene: TRBD2

CDR3 DNA: TGTGCCAGCAGCCAAGAGGCGGGACTAGCGGGAGGAGAGCTAAATTACGAGCAGTACTTC
CDR3 protein: CASSQEAGLAGGELNYEQYF
CDR3 length: 20
clone size: -
J gene: TRBJ2-7
V gene: TRBV4-2
D gene: TRBD2